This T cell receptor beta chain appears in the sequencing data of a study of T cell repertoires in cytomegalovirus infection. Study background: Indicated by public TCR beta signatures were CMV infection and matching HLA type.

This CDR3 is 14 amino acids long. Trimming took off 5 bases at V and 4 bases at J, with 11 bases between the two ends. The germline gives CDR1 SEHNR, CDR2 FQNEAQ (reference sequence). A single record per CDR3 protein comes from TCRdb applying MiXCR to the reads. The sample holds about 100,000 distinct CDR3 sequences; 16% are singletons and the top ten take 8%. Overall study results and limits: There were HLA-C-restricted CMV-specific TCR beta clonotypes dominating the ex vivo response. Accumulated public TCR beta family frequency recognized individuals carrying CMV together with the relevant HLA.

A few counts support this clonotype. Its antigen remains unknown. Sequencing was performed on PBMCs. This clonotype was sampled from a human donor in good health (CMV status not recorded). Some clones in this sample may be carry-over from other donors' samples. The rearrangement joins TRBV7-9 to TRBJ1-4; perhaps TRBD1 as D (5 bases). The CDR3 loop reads CASSQDSNNEKLFF. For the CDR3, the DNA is TGTGCCAGCAGCCAAGACAGTAATAATGAAAAACTGTTTTTT.